The 20 T cell receptor beta chains in this list originate from one sample, sequenced in a study of T cell clonality in common variable immunodeficiency. Clones were read by immunoSEQ multiplex PCR, and TCRdb kept only the in-frame ones, dropping some. Altogether around 39,000 clones were found in the sample, and no singletons occur. The sample consisted of peripheral blood mononuclear cells. Receptor source: a person aged 18-70 years in good health.

The table lists this clone with many counts. The read falls 3 residues short of the CDR3 end, and the missing part is taken from the germline J gene. The rearrangement joins TRBV30 to TRBJ1-1; no firm D call. The V end was cut by 2 bases, the J end by 0 bases, with 10 bases between. The CDR3 is 14 amino acids. Germline V lookup: CDR1 GTSNPN, CDR2 SVGIG (reference sequence). The CDR3 bases that were read are TGTGCCTGGAGTAGGCATGACATGAACACTGAA. Protein sequence: CAWSRHDMNTE. The CDR3 in its entirety is CAWSRHDMNTEAFF.

There are many counts of this clone. Read sequence stops 3 residues before the CDR3 end, and the germline J gene provides the missing end. V is TRBV12-3 or TRBV12-4 and J is TRBJ2-3; tentative D call: TRBD1 (6 bases). The CDR3 spans 14 residues. Trimming cost V 6 bases and J 4 bases, with 14 bases left between them. CDR3 sequence: CASRPQGWADTQYF. The DNA read from the CDR3 is TGTGCCAGCAGGCCACAGGGTTGGGCAGATACG.

This clone was picked up many times. The read is 3 residues too short to cover the CDR3 end, so that end is filled in from the germline J gene. The J gene is TRBJ1-6, the V gene TRBV7-2; D uncertain. Per germline, CDR1 SGHTA and CDR2 FQGNSA. V was cut by 4 bases and J by 8 bases, with 12 bases left in between. There are 14 residues in the CDR3. The CDR3 DNA, read in part, is TGTGCCAGCAGCTCTCTAGGATGGGATTCACCC. This encodes CASSSLGWDSP. The whole CDR3 region reads CASSSLGWDSPLHF.

This clone was counted ten times or more. The CDR3 extends 3 residues past the end of the read, so its final part is completed from the germline J gene. The V and J genes are TRBV6-2 or TRBV6-3 and TRBJ2-4; TRBD2 agrees at 10 bases. This CDR3 spans 17 amino acids. In germline, CDR1 is MNHEY, CDR2 SVGEGT. J gave up 2 bases and V 6 bases, and 10 bases lay outside the gene matches. The CDR3 sequence is CASRPPAGGTTKNIQYF. The CDR3 DNA, read in part, is TGTGCCAGCAGACCCCCAGCGGGGGGGACAACCAAAAACATT.

This clone was recorded at least ten times. The read finishes 3 residues shy of the CDR3 end, and the germline J gene is used to complete it. The chain has TRBV7-6 and TRBJ1-1, with D uncertain. Trimming removed 2 bases from V and 3 bases from J, with 13 bases in between. Per germline, CDR1 SGHVS and CDR2 FNYEAQ. The CDR3 is made up of 15 amino acids. The CDR3 DNA, read in part, is TGTGCCAGCAGCTTACGAGGGCGGGGAGACACTGAA. Translation: CASSLRGRGDTE. The full-length CDR3 reads as CASSLRGRGDTEAFF.

This clone turned up a few times. The junction and the germline gene differ at one end; a read error may be behind it. Sequencing ends 3 residues short of the CDR3 end; the germline J gene provides the rest. Other nucleotide sequences in the sample specify the same CDR3. This chain connects TRBV7-2 to TRBJ1-1, with D maybe TRBD1 (6 bases). The length of the CDR3 is 15 residues. Germline values: CDR1 SGHTA, CDR2 FQGNSA. Partial CDR3 DNA: TGTGCCAGCACCGAGGGGGGGCAGAAGAACACCGAA. This translates into CASTEGGQKNTE. The entire CDR3 protein is CASTEGGQKNTEAFF.

There are many counts of this clone. The CDR3 end falls 3 residues outside the read, so it is completed with the germline J gene. This rearrangement joins TRBV7-8 to TRBJ2-3, with D hard to call. V was clipped by 5 bases and J by 3 bases, with 6 bases between them. Germline values: CDR1 SGHVS, CDR2 FQNEAQ. The CDR3 totals 12 residues. Incomplete CDR3 DNA: TGTGCCAGCAGCCTAAGTACAGATACG. Translating it yields CASSLSTDT. Given in full, the CDR3 is CASSLSTDTQYF.

This clone has ten or more counts. The observed sequence ends 3 residues before the CDR3 terminus, with the missing tail filled in from the germline J gene. V is TRBV10-2 and J is TRBJ1-6; 10 nucleotides align to TRBD1. The CDR3 runs to 16 residues. Trimming cost V 6 bases and J 8 bases; bases outside gene matches: 10. Looked up from germline, CDR1 is WSHSY and CDR2 is SAAADI. This CDR3 is CASSDFPTGGYSPLHF. CDR3 bases read: TGCGCCAGCAGCGACTTTCCGACAGGGGGCTATTCACCC.

This clone was seen at least ten times. The read halts 3 residues ahead of the CDR3 end, with the missing end drawn from the germline J gene. The V gene is TRBV30, the J gene TRBJ1-2; D gene ambiguous. CDR1 and CDR2 from the germline V gene are GTSNPN and SVGIG (reference sequence). V lost 0 bases to trimming and J lost 5 bases, with 16 bases between them. The CDR3 has 15 amino acids. This CDR3 reads CAWSVLGVVSYGYTF. CDR3 DNA (partial): TGTGCCTGGAGTGTACTCGGGGTAGTAAGTTATGGC.

This clone came up many times. The read gets to within 3 residues of the CDR3 end, and the germline J gene fills in the rest. The chain carries TRBV20-1 and TRBJ2-1, with 11 bases lining up with TRBD1. Trimming at V came to 6 bases and at J to 7 bases, leaving 11 bases not matched to a gene. This CDR3 comprises 15 residues. Germline-derived CDR1 and CDR2 are DFQATT and SNEGSKA (reference sequence). The DNA read from the CDR3 is TGCAGTGCCATAATACGGGACAGGGGGGAAAATGAG. As protein: CSAIIRDRGENE. In full, the CDR3 reads CSAIIRDRGENEQFF.

This clone was observed at least ten times. The DNA ends 3 residues before the CDR3 does, and the rest of the CDR3 is filled in from the germline J gene. This chain connects TRBV5-1 to TRBJ1-4; TRBD1 is a possible D gene (6 bases). Trimming left V 2 bases short and J 3 bases short, with 11 bases between. Germline CDR1 is SGHRS and CDR2 is YFSETQ. The CDR3 sequence is 15 residues long. The CDR3 DNA, read in part, is TGCGCCAGCAGCTTTTCAGGGGCCTCTAATGAAAAA. Its protein product is CASSFSGASNEK. The entire CDR3 sequence reads CASSFSGASNEKLFF.

This clone showed up many times. At one of its ends the junction is not consistent with the germline gene, which may arise from a read error. The read gets to within 3 residues of the CDR3 end, and the germline J gene fills in the rest. The V call is TRBV4-2, the J call TRBJ2-7; TRBD1 matches at 7 bases. Germline CDR1 LGHNA, CDR2 YNFKEQ. The CDR3 runs to 16 residues. The DNA read from the CDR3 is TGCGCCAGCAGCCAAGATCGGAGACAGGGTTTCTACGAG. This translates into CASSQDRRQGFYE. The CDR3 as a whole reads CASSQDRRQGFYEQYF.

The table lists this clone with many counts. Coverage ceases 3 residues before the CDR3 finishes, and the germline J gene fills in the end. This sequence joins TRBV5-4 and TRBJ1-1; tentative D call: TRBD1 (6 bases). Germline CDR1 reads SGHNT; CDR2 reads YYREEE (reference sequence). V was cut by 3 bases and J by 5 bases, with 14 bases left in between. This CDR3 comprises 14 residues. CDR3 sequence reads: CASSWVGGATEAFF. Partial CDR3 DNA: TGTGCCAGCAGCTGGGTTGGGGGGGCGACTGAA.

There are many counts of this clone. The read terminates 3 residues before the CDR3 end, so the remaining end is supplied by the germline J gene. The chain employs TRBV5-1 and TRBJ2-7; 9 bases line up with TRBD2. The CDR3 totals 16 residues. Germline CDR1 SGHRS, CDR2 YFSETQ. V was clipped by 0 bases and J by 2 bases; unmatched bases: 6. The part of the CDR3 DNA that was read is TGCGCCAGCAGCTTGGCCGCGGGGGGGCATCCCTACGAG. It specifies CASSLAAGGHPYE. Given in full, the CDR3 is CASSLAAGGHPYEQYF.

This clone was seen many times. The DNA ends 3 residues before the CDR3 does, and the rest of the CDR3 is filled in from the germline J gene. The chain employs TRBV5-1 and TRBJ2-3; 7 nucleotides align to TRBD1. Germline V lookup: CDR1 SGHRS, CDR2 YFSETQ. CDR3 size: 15 residues. The V segment lost 5 bases and the J segment 1 base; nucleotides outside the gene matches: 7. CDR3 sequence reads: CASSSDRSGTDTQYF. The CDR3 bases that were read are TGCGCCAGCAGTTCGGACAGGTCCGGCACAGATACG. Complete variable domain (other parts from reference TRBV5-1 and TRBJ2-3): KAGVTQTPRYLIKTRGQQVTLSCSPISGHRSVSWYQQTPGQGLQFLFEYFSETQRNKGNFPGRFSGRQFSNSRSEMNVSTLELGDSALYLCASSSDRSGTDTQYFGPGTRLTVL.

This clone has ten or more counts. The CDR3 spells CAITPQLDYNEQFF. CDR3 DNA, as far as it was read: TGTGCCATCACTCCTCAACTCGACTACAATGAG. The rearrangement uses TRBV10-3 and TRBJ2-1, with D hard to call. The CDR3 goes on 3 residues after the read ends, and that part is filled in from the germline J gene. CDR1 and CDR2 (germline): ENHRY, SYGVKD. V was pared by 7 bases and J by 3 bases, with 13 bases between. CDR3 length: 14 residues.

Ten or more counts support this clone. The read gets to within 3 residues of the CDR3 end, and the germline J gene fills in the rest. The chain employs TRBV14 and TRBJ2-1; 9 bases line up with TRBD1. The CDR3 is 18 residues long. The junction had 10 bases not matched to a gene; V was cut back by 0 bases and J by 4 bases. CDR1 is SGHDN, CDR2 FVKESK, per germline. The CDR3 sequence is CASSQDVRGTGLYNEQFF. The part of the CDR3 DNA that was read is TGTGCCAGCAGCCAAGATGTGAGAGGGACAGGGCTTTACAATGAG.

This clone was recorded at least ten times. The missing CDR3 end, 3 residues past where the read stops, is filled in from the germline J gene. The chain links TRBV6-2 or TRBV6-3 to TRBJ2-3; TRBD2 agrees at 10 bases. The CDR3 runs to 15 residues. After removal of 8 bases from V and 8 bases from J, the junction contained 13 bases not matched to a gene. CDR1 MNHEY and CDR2 SVGEGT come from the germline V gene. The CDR3 reads CASGGLAGVGGTQYF. Partial CDR3 DNA: TGTGCCAGCGGAGGGCTAGCGGGAGTAGGAGGTACG.

This clone came up many times. The part of the CDR3 DNA that was read is TGCAGCGCTCTGACAGCCGATGAG. This translates into CSALTADE. The complete CDR3 reads CSALTADEQFF. The rearrangement links TRBV29-1 to TRBJ2-1; D possibly corresponds to TRBD1 (5 bases). The read terminates 3 residues before the CDR3 end, so the remaining end is supplied by the germline J gene. This CDR3 comprises 11 residues. CDR1 and CDR2 (germline): SQVTM, ANQGSEA. Trimming pared 7 bases from V and 8 bases from J, leaving 12 bases between.

This clone was detected many times. The observed sequence ends 3 residues before the CDR3 terminus, with the missing tail filled in from the germline J gene. This chain uses TRBV7-9 with TRBJ1-5, with no clear D. The V end was cut by 2 bases, the J end by 9 bases, with 11 bases between. Germline lookup yields CDR1 SEHNR and CDR2 FQNEAQ (reference sequence). The CDR3 runs to 13 residues. The DNA read from the CDR3 is TGTGCCAGCAGCTTACCCCCCGCGGGGCCC. It yields the protein CASSLPPAGP. The CDR3, in full, reads CASSLPPAGPQHF. The whole variable domain, remainder taken from reference TRBV7-9 and TRBJ1-5, is DTGVSQNPRHKITKRGQNVTFRCDPISEHNRLYWYRQTLGQGPEFLTYFQNEAQLEKSRLLSDRFSAERPKGSFSTLEIQRTEQGDSAMYLCASSLPPAGPQHFGDGTRLSIL.